Listed below are T cell receptor beta chains from one sample, sequenced in a study of blood T cell repertoires in COVID-19. Data came from immunoSEQ multiplex PCR; TCRdb stores just in-frame clones and leaves some out. The data hold about 260,000 clones, with 75% to 95% observed a single time. Sequencing input: peripheral blood. Every receptor here comes from a person between 18 and 30 years old with COVID-19, enrolled during active disease. The CDR3 runs from the conserved cysteine through the conserved F or W. The order of the fields is J gene, clone size, V gene, D gene, CDR3 protein, CDR3 DNA. D genes are given only for firm matches. Size is omitted from some rows. Given values are once, few, many or a class for expanded clones.

>TRBJ2-7|.|TRBV9|.
CASSPEGIGEQYF
TGTGCCAGCAGCCCAGAGGGAATCGGCGAGCAGTACTTC
>TRBJ2-7|.|TRBV4-2|TRBD2
CASSQDFSGSNEQYF
TGTGCCAGCAGCCAAGATTTCAGCGGGAGTAACGAGCAGTACTTC
>TRBJ1-2|.|TRBV28|.
CASSPDSAWNYGYTF
TGTGCCAGCAGTCCCGACAGCGCCTGGAACTATGGCTACACCTTC
>TRBJ2-7|.|TRBV7-2|TRBD2
CASSSLAGPYEQYF
TGTGCCAGCAGCTCGCTAGCGGGACCCTACGAGCAGTACTTC
>TRBJ1-2|.|TRBV27|.
CASSWGGPNYGYTF
TGTGCCAGCAGTTGGGGGGGACCTAACTATGGCTACACCTTC
>TRBJ1-5|.|TRBV12-3/TRBV12-4|.
CASSFGGTQPQHF
TGTGCCAGCAGTTTTGGAGGGACCCAGCCCCAGCATTTT
>TRBJ2-5|.|TRBV4-2|.
CASSQDPPSSFETQYF
TGTGCCAGCAGCCAAGATCCCCCCTCTAGCTTTGAGACCCAGTACTTC
>TRBJ1-1|.|TRBV5-6|TRBD1
CASSLGGQGQEAFF
TGTGCCAGCAGCCTGGGGGGACAGGGGCAAGAAGCTTTCTTT
>TRBJ1-4|.|TRBV7-9|TRBD1
CASSAPGTVNEKLFF
TGTGCCAGCAGCGCACCCGGGACAGTTAATGAAAAACTGTTTTTT
>TRBJ1-5|.|TRBV10-3|.
CAISETTGGQSNQPQHF
TGTGCCATCAGTGAGACCACCGGAGGACAGAGCAATCAGCCCCAGCATTTT
>TRBJ2-5|.|TRBV29-1|.
CSAVIRSRQETQYF
TGCAGCGCGGTGATCCGGAGCCGTCAAGAGACCCAGTACTTC
>TRBJ2-7|.|TRBV5-1|.
CASSPGLRDYSYEQYF
TGCGCCAGCAGCCCCGGACTCAGAGATTACTCCTACGAGCAGTACTTC
>TRBJ2-4|.|TRBV21-1|.
CASKKTGEKNIQYF
TGTGCCAGCAAGAAGACAGGGGAGAAAAACATTCAGTACTTC
>TRBJ2-2|.|TRBV9|TRBD2
CATSDSNTGELFF
TGCGCCACTAGCGACTCGAACACCGGGGAGCTGTTTTTT
>TRBJ1-4|.|TRBV11-2|.
CASSLGAAEKLFF
TGTGCCAGCAGCTTAGGGGCAGCTGAAAAACTGTTTTTT
>TRBJ1-3|.|TRBV4-1|.
CASSQEQGTGNTIYF
TGCGCCAGCAGCCAAGAACAGGGAACTGGAAACACCATATATTTT
>TRBJ2-1|.|TRBV5-1|.
CASSLGTPDNEQFF
TGCGCCAGCAGCTTGGGGACACCCGACAATGAGCAGTTCTTC
>TRBJ2-7|.|TRBV28|.
CASTTGSYEQYF
TGTGCCAGCACAACAGGGAGTTACGAGCAGTACTTC
>TRBJ2-2|.|TRBV7-2|TRBD2
CASSSPTSGTGELFF
TGTGCCAGCAGCTCCCCGACTAGCGGGACCGGGGAGCTGTTTTTT
>TRBJ2-2|few|TRBV7-2|TRBD2
CASSLEGQREGSTGELFF
TGTGCCAGCAGCTTAGAAGGCCAACGGGAGGGTAGCACCGGGGAGCTGTTTTTT
>TRBJ2-7|.|TRBV28|.
CASSLMAVARYEQYF
TGTGCCAGCAGTTTAATGGCGGTCGCTCGCTACGAGCAGTACTTC
>TRBJ2-7|.|TRBV24-1|TRBD2
CATSDPREGNYEQYF
TGTGCCACCAGTGACCCCCGGGAGGGAAACTACGAGCAGTACTTC
>TRBJ2-1|.|TRBV24-1|TRBD2
CATSDPSLAEGYNEQFF
TGTGCCACCAGTGATCCATCACTAGCGGAGGGCTACAATGAGCAGTTCTTC
>TRBJ2-5|.|TRBV3-1/TRBV3-2|.
CASSPSGGRGTQYF
TGTGCCAGCAGTCCGTCCGGGGGGCGGGGGACCCAGTACTTC
>TRBJ2-7|.|TRBV15|TRBD2
CATSRDRLAGGSEQYF
TGTGCCACCAGCAGAGATCGGCTAGCGGGAGGCTCCGAGCAGTACTTC
>TRBJ2-5|.|TRBV5-4|.
CASSSAVEARWETQYF
TGTGCCAGCAGCTCGGCCGTTGAGGCTCGGTGGGAGACCCAGTACTTC
>TRBJ1-2|.|TRBV20-1|.
CSAPGNYGYTF
TGCAGTGCCCCAGGGAACTATGGCTACACCTTC
>TRBJ1-5|.|TRBV6-5|.
CASSEIGGSNQPQHF
TGTGCCAGCAGCGAGATAGGGGGAAGCAATCAGCCCCAGCATTTT
>TRBJ2-5|.|TRBV5-1|.
CASSLGSGLQETQYF
TGCGCCAGCAGCTTGGGATCGGGACTGCAAGAGACCCAGTACTTC
>TRBJ2-2|once|TRBV18|.
CASSPNALSSGELFF
TGTGCCAGCTCACCAAATGCCCTAAGCTCCGGGGAGCTGTTTTTT
>TRBJ1-3|.|TRBV6-5|.
CASSMTDSGNTIYF
TGTGCCAGCAGTATGACTGATTCTGGAAACACCATATATTTT
>TRBJ2-3|.|TRBV12-5|.
CASGLEGGPDTQYF
TGTGCTAGTGGTTTGGAAGGAGGGCCAGATACGCAGTATTTT
>TRBJ2-1|.|TRBV13|.
CASSLGLNEQFF
TGTGCCAGCAGCTTAGGCCTGAATGAGCAGTTCTTC
>TRBJ1-6|few|TRBV5-6|.
CASSLGAQGGGSPLHF
TGTGCCAGCAGCTTGGGCGCACAGGGCGGCGGGTCACCCCTCCACTTT
>TRBJ2-5|.|TRBV7-2|TRBD1
CASSLVTGGETQYF
TGTGCCAGCAGCTTAGTCACAGGGGGGGAGACCCAGTACTTC
>TRBJ1-5|once|TRBV28|.
CASTNPGFPGGNQPQHF
TGTGCCAGCACCAACCCAGGTTTCCCCGGGGGCAATCAGCCCCAGCATTTT
>TRBJ1-4|.|TRBV11-2|.
CASSLDVNEKLFF
TGTGCCAGCAGCTTAGACGTAAATGAAAAACTGTTTTTT
>TRBJ1-5|.|TRBV28|.
CASSFRISNQPQHF
TGTGCCAGCAGTTTCAGGATTAGCAATCAGCCCCAGCATTTT
>TRBJ1-1|.|TRBV30|.
CAWSVLPGLAPFF
TGTGCCTGGAGTGTATTGCCAGGGTTGGCTCCTTTCTTT
>TRBJ2-7|.|TRBV5-1|.
CASSLDGYSYEQYF
TGCGCCAGCAGCTTGGACGGGTACTCCTACGAGCAGTACTTC
>TRBJ1-6|.|TRBV6-2/TRBV6-3|.
CASSKLWDTSSYNSPLHF
TGTGCCAGCAGTAAACTTTGGGACACGAGCTCCTATAATTCACCCCTCCACTTT
>TRBJ2-1|.|TRBV19|TRBD2
CASSGGLAGVGEQFF
TGTGCCAGTAGTGGGGGACTAGCGGGAGTGGGTGAGCAGTTCTTC
>TRBJ2-1|once|TRBV10-3|TRBD2
CAISGLAGGYNEQFF
TGTGCCATCAGTGGGCTAGCGGGAGGGTACAATGAGCAGTTCTTC
>TRBJ1-1|.|TRBV14|.
CASSQVAGRYTEAFF
TGTGCCAGCAGCCAAGTCGCAGGGCGGTACACTGAAGCTTTCTTT
>TRBJ1-2|.|TRBV12-3/TRBV12-4|TRBD1
CASSFDTGDGYTF
TGTGCCAGCAGTTTCGACACAGGGGATGGCTACACCTTC
>TRBJ1-1|.|TRBV28|.
CASFVNTGRDTEAFF
TGTGCCAGTTTCGTAAATACAGGGCGGGACACTGAAGCTTTCTTT
>TRBJ2-1|.|TRBV6-1|TRBD2
CASSEFSGDYNEQFF
TGTGCCAGCAGTGAATTTAGCGGGGACTACAATGAGCAGTTCTTC